This T cell receptor (beta chain) came from a study of blood T cell repertoires in COVID-19. On the study more broadly: Samples representing acute and convalescent COVID-19 were sourced from the United States, Italy and Spain. T cells, B-cell-depleted T cells, or PBMCs supplied cDNA or gDNA.

The CDR3 covers 14 residues. V was shortened by 0 bases and J by 1 base, with 7 bases between the two germline ends. The V gene's germline CDR1 is SNHLY and CDR2 FYNNEI. Some clones are missing from TCRdb's copy, which holds only in-frame ones; the method was immunoSEQ multiplex PCR. The sample holds roughly 200,000 clones, 65% to 90% seen once. Individuals aged about 18 to 89 years were recruited from 24 US areas. J is TRBJ2-7 and V is TRBV2; no clear D. This TCR derives from a woman aged 40 to 55 with acute COVID-19. Sequenced: PBMCs or T cells enriched from blood (not recorded which). The CDR3 region has the DNA TGTGCCAGCAGTGAAGCGGCAGGTTCCTACGAGCAGTACTTC. As protein: CASSEAAGSYEQYF.